Below, one TCR beta chain is given with its context. Some clones are missing from TCRdb's copy, which holds only in-frame ones; the method was immunoSEQ multiplex PCR. The sample yields around 95,000 clones, 65% to 90% seen once. Time point in this sample: blood 4 weeks post-SBRT, at nephrectomy. Documented treatment: 15 Gy SBRT to primary tumor, nephrectomy 4 weeks later. The CDR3 is made up of 17 amino acids. CDR1 and CDR2 from the germline V gene are SEHNR and FQNEAQ (reference sequence). V was pared by 5 bases and J by 4 bases, with 15 bases of the junction left unmatched. The record originates from a study of radiation and T cells in renal cell carcinoma.

This sample comprised blood, obtained from a patient whose treatment included radiotherapy and nephrectomy. This sequence was found in a man aged 55 to 70 with renal cell carcinoma. The genes are TRBV7-9 and TRBJ2-7; 9 nucleotides match TRBD1. The CDR3 reads CASSTLLDRGSWYEQYF. The CDR3 region has the DNA TGTGCCAGCAGCACTCTCCTGGACAGGGGTAGTTGGTACGAGCAGTACTTC.